This paragraph reports one T cell receptor (beta chain). In the authors' methods: Nucleated cell number was recorded as an estimate derived from reference gene primer amplification. Libraries were prepared by immunoSEQ multiplex PCR; TCRdb keeps only in-frame clonotypes and omits some of them. Clone size and the V and J calls come from that table; the DNA yielded D and trimming. The sample has 140,000 or so clones; roughly 85% are singletons. These data belong to a study of blood T cell repertoires in COVID-19. Background on the study: Acute-phase and convalescent COVID-19 samples originated in the United States, Italy and Spain. Sample material is recorded as cDNA or gDNA derived from T cells, B-cell-depleted T cells, or PBMCs.

There are 14 residues in the CDR3. Trimming cost V 4 bases and J 12 bases, with 19 bases left between them. The germline V gene encodes CDR1 SGHRS and CDR2 YFSETQ. The sequence was collected from a man aged 45-60 years with acute or convalescent COVID-19. This chain links TRBV5-1 with TRBJ2-2; D unclear. The source material was peripheral blood. This CDR3 reads CASSATLGTVKLFF. CDR3 coding DNA: TGCGCCAGCAGCGCCACACTTGGCACAGTGAAGCTGTTTTTT. Complete variable domain (other parts from reference TRBV5-1 and TRBJ2-2): KAGVTQTPRYLIKTRGQQVTLSCSPISGHRSVSWYQQTPGQGLQFLFEYFSETQRNKGNFPGRFSGRQFSNSRSEMNVSTLELGDSALYLCASSATLGTVKLFFGEGSRLTVL.